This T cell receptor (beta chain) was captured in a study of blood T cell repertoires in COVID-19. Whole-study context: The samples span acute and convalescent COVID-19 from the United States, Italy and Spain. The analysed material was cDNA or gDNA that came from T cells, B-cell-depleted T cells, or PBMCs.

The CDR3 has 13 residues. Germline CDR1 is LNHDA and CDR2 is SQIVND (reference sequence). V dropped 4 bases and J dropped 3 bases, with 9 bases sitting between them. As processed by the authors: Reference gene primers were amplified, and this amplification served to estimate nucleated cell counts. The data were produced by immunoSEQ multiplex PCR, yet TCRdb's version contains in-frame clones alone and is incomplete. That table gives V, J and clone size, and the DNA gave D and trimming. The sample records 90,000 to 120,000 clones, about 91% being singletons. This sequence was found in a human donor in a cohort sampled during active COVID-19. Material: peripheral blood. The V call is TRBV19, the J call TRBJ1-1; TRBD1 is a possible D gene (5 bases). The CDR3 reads CASSRDFDTEAFF. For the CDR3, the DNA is TGTGCCAGTAGTAGGGACTTTGACACTGAAGCTTTCTTT.